Shown below are 18 T cell receptor beta chains from a single sample sequenced in a study of read filtering for tumor transcriptome and immune sequencing. This library used around 400 ng RNA and molecular barcoded adaptors spanning alpha/delta and beta/gamma chains. MiXCR, run by TCRdb on the reads, gives a single entry per CDR3 protein. The table shows over 90,000 distinct CDR3 sequences, with about 22% occurring only once. The sample consisted of a population of CD138-negative cells sorted from bone marrow. Receptor source: a donor older than 35 with multiple myeloma.

A remark on this clonotype: The junction and the germline gene differ at one end; a read error may be behind it. The chain joins TRBV5-4 to TRBJ2-1, with D hard to call. CDR3 size: 13 residues. The V gene's germline CDR1 is SGHNT and CDR2 YYREEE (reference sequence). The CDR3 spells CASSLAQGNKQFF. Written as DNA, the CDR3 is TGTGCCAGCAGCTTGGCTCAAGGCAATAAGCAGTTCTTC.

The chain couples TRBV5-1 to TRBJ2-3; D may be TRBD1 (5 bases). The J call may be wrong; the DNA end is better matched by TRBJ1-5. There are 15 residues in the CDR3. From germline, CDR1 is SGHRS and CDR2 YFSETQ. Here the CDR3 reads CASSLASGVTDTQHF. CDR3 DNA: TGCGCCAGCAGCTTGGCTAGCGGGGTGACAGATACGCAGCATTTT.

This clonotype was observed at least ten times. This chain links TRBV5-1 with TRBJ1-1; D possibly corresponds to TRBD1 (5 bases). The CDR3 has 14 amino acids. Germline values: CDR1 SGHRS, CDR2 YFSETQ. Trimming removed 4 bases from V and 1 base from J, with 11 bases in between. CDR3 loop: CASSAGTANTEAFF. The CDR3 bases are TGCGCCAGCAGCGCCGGGACGGCGAACACTGAAGCTTTCTTT. The full variable domain, completed using reference TRBV5-1 and TRBJ1-1, is KAGVTQTPRYLIKTRGQQVTLSCSPISGHRSVSWYQQTPGQGLQFLFEYFSETQRNKGNFPGRFSGRQFSNSRSEMNVSTLELGDSALYLCASSAGTANTEAFFGQGTRLTVV.

This clonotype was seen at least ten times. The chain is built from TRBV28 and TRBJ2-3; 8 bases are shared with TRBD1. The V gene end was trimmed by 7 bases and the J gene end by 3 bases; junction bases not matched to a gene: 6. Germline-derived CDR1 and CDR2 are MDHEN and SYDVKM. This CDR3 comprises 14 residues. CDR3 coding DNA: TGTGCCAGCAACTCCAGGGGGCTAACAGATACGCAGTATTTT. Translated: CASNSRGLTDTQYF.

This chain joins TRBV20-1 and TRBJ1-2, with D possibly matching TRBD1 (5 bases). This CDR3 has 15 amino acids. Germline V gives CDR1 DFQATT, CDR2 SNEGSKA (reference sequence). V was cut by 1 base and J by 0 bases, with 12 bases left in between. This chain's CDR3 is CSARVAGHPNYGYTF. CDR3 DNA: TGCAGTGCTAGAGTGGCGGGGCACCCTAACTATGGCTACACCTTC.

This clonotype was seen repeatedly, ten times or more. The genes are TRBV10-3 and TRBJ2-3; 7 bases are a match to TRBD2. CDR3 length: 13 residues. J lost 14 bases, V lost 3 bases, and 11 bases had no gene match. CDR1 and CDR2 (germline): ENHRY, SYGVKD. DNA for the CDR3: TGTGCCATCAGTGATCCGGGGGGTCCCTCTCCGTATTTT. The encoded protein is CAISDPGGPSPYF.

This clonotype was seen a handful of times. V is TRBV5-1 and J is TRBJ1-4; 8 bases agree with TRBD1. This CDR3 has 14 residues. V trimming: 2 bases; J trimming: 5 bases; junction bases outside the gene matches: 2. Germline V lookup: CDR1 SGHRS, CDR2 YFSETQ. CDR3 loop: CASSFGQGNEKLFF. The CDR3 DNA reads as TGCGCCAGCAGCTTCGGACAGGGCAATGAAAAACTGTTTTTT.

The V gene is TRBV24-1, the J gene TRBJ1-5; no clear D gene. V was trimmed by 1 base and J by 9 bases, leaving 6 bases between them. The CDR3 consists of 12 residues. Germline assignment: CDR1 KGHDR and CDR2 SFDVKD. In DNA, the CDR3 is TGTGCCACCAGTGATTTCTTCGGGCCCCAGCATTTT. This codes for CATSDFFGPQHF.

In this sample, this clonotype turned up many times. The rearrangement joins TRBV20-1 to TRBJ2-7; D uncertain. Trimming left V 4 bases short and J 2 bases short, with 9 bases between. The CDR3 is 12 residues long. The germline V gene has CDR1 DFQATT and CDR2 SNEGSKA (reference sequence). The CDR3 DNA follows: TGCAGTGCTAAGGTCGATACCTACGAGCAGTACTTC. As protein: CSAKVDTYEQYF.

To note about this clonotype: Relative to the germline gene, one junction end is altered; a read error may explain this. The chain is built from TRBV5-1 and TRBJ2-1; 7 bases line up with TRBD2. Germline lookup yields CDR1 SGHRS and CDR2 YFSETQ. The CDR3 sequence is 15 residues long. CDR3 nucleotide sequence: TGCGCCAGCAGCGGTGCGGGGGAGCCCTACGATGAGCAGTTCTTC. Protein sequence: CASSGAGEPYDEQFF.

V gene TRBV20-1 combines with J gene TRBJ2-2; D is uncertain. CDR1 and CDR2 from the germline V gene are DFQATT and SNEGSKA (reference sequence). CDR3 length: 15 amino acids. V lost 2 bases, J lost 0 bases, and 10 bases lay in between. Here the CDR3 DNA reads TGCAGTGCTAGATCGAGACCACCGAACACCGGGGAGCTGTTTTTT. Translating it yields CSARSRPPNTGELFF.

Concerning this clonotype: A read error is possible here, since a much larger clone lies one base away. V and J are TRBV28 and TRBJ2-7, with TRBD2 matching over 7 bases. CDR3 size: 14 residues. Germline assignment: CDR1 MDHEN and CDR2 SYDVKM. The CDR3 nucleotides are TGTGCCTGCAGTTCCCTGGGGGGGTTCCACGAGCAGTACTTC. Protein sequence: CACSSLGGFHEQYF.

This clonotype was counted ten times or more. The chain employs TRBV5-1 and TRBJ2-1; 9 bases align to TRBD2. V was pared by 4 bases and J by 3 bases, with 5 bases of the junction left unmatched. This CDR3 comprises 15 residues. CDR1 and CDR2 (germline): SGHRS, YFSETQ. The CDR3 DNA follows: TGCGCCAGCAGCAAACGACTAGCGGTCTACAATGAGCAGTTCTTC. Translating gives CASSKRLAVYNEQFF.

This clonotype was counted ten times or more. This clone may be a read error of a much larger clone one base away. The chain recombines TRBV6-5 with TRBJ1-1; 9 positions match TRBD1. The CDR3 has 15 amino acids. From germline, CDR1 is MNHEY and CDR2 SVGAGI. The V and J ends lost 8 bases and 2 bases, in that order; junction bases with no gene match: 9. The CDR3 nucleotides read TGTGCCAGCGGTGGCTTGGGACAGGGAAACACTGAAGCTTTCTTT. Its protein is CASGGLGQGNTEAFF.

This clonotype occurred many times. The V and J genes are TRBV7-9 and TRBJ1-1; 9 bases are shared with TRBD1. Trimming at V came to 1 base and at J to 1 base, leaving 7 bases not matched to a gene. Germline assignment: CDR1 SEHNR and CDR2 FQNEAQ (reference sequence). The CDR3 is made up of 17 amino acids. The chain's CDR3 is CASSLVGQGSRNTEAFF. CDR3 DNA sequence: TGTGCCAGCAGCTTAGTAGGACAGGGGTCCCGGAACACTGAAGCTTTCTTT.

With respect to this clonotype: This likely traces to a read error, being one base from a far larger clone. The conserved phenylalanine or tryptophan is not found at the CDR3 terminus, so this likely reflects a read error. This chain joins TRBV11-2 and TRBJ2-1, with D tentatively TRBD2 (6 bases). V was clipped by 3 bases and J by 4 bases, with 22 bases between them. The CDR3 sequence is 18 residues long. Germline V gives CDR1 SGHAT, CDR2 FQNNGV. CDR3 sequence (DNA): TGTGCCAGCAGCTTTCTGTTTGGGAGGACGACCTCGTACAATGAGCAGTTCCTC. It translates to CASSFLFGRTTSYNEQFL.

This clonotype was seen many times. V gene TRBV15 combines with J gene TRBJ1-1, with D uncertain. Trimming shortened V by 0 bases and J by 6 bases, and 8 bases separated the two germline ends. From germline, CDR1 is LNHNV and CDR2 YYDKDF (reference sequence). The CDR3 runs to 13 residues. The DNA for the CDR3 is TGTGCCACCAGCAGAGATAGTATGGCTGAAGCTTTCTTT. Its protein is CATSRDSMAEAFF.

About this clonotype: A single base separates this from a much larger clone, so it may be a read error. The chain is built from TRBV5-1 and TRBJ2-2, with 10 bases matching TRBD2. Germline V lookup: CDR1 SGHRS, CDR2 YFSETQ. This CDR3 is 15 amino acids long. The CDR3 bases are TGCGCCCGCAGCTCTAGCGGGGGGAACACCGGGGAGCTGTTTTTT. The encoded protein is CARSSSGGNTGELFF. Full variable domain (outside the CDR3, taken from reference TRBV5-1 and TRBJ2-2): KAGVTQTPRYLIKTRGQQVTLSCSPISGHRSVSWYQQTPGQGLQFLFEYFSETQRNKGNFPGRFSGRQFSNSRSEMNVSTLELGDSALYLCARSSSGGNTGELFFGEGSRLTVL.